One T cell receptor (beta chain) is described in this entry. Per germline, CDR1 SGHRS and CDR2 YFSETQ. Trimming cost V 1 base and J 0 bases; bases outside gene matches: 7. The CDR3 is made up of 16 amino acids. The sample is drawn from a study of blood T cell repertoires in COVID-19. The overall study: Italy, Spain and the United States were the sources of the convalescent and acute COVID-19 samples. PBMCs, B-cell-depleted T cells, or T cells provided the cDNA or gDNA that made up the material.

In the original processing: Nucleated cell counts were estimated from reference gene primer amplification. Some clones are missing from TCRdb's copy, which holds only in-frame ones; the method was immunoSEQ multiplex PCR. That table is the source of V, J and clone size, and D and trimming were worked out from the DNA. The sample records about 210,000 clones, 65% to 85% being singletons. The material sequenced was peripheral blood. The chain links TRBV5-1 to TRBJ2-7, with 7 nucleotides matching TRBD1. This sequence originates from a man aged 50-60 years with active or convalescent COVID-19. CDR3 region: CASSLLGTASSYEQYF. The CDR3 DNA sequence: TGCGCCAGCAGCTTGTTGGGGACAGCAAGCTCCTACGAGCAGTACTTC.